The sequence of this T cell receptor (beta chain) was determined in a study of CXCR3-negative and CXCR3-positive naive CD8 T cells. Study-wide results and limits: CXCR3-positive naive cells carried more hydrophobic TRB CDR3s than CXCR3-negative naive cells did.

All TRB cDNA libraries came from 5' RACE performed with UMI labels. TCRdb re-called the 5' RACE reads and shows each CDR3 protein once, DNA omitted. This sample contains about 5,300 distinct CDR3 sequences. The CDR3 is 15 amino acids. The germline gives CDR1 SGHVS, CDR2 FQNEAQ. In terms of frequency, this clonotype is medium-sized. Its matching antigen is unknown. The chain links TRBV7-8 to TRBJ2-3; TCRdb's D call of TRBD2 is untestable without DNA. The source material was naive CXCR3+ CD8+ T cells from blood. Subset described: CD45RO-CCR7+CD27+CD95- naive CD8+ T cells expressing CXCR3 (TNR3+). The clonotype was recovered from a human donor in good health. Some clones in this sample may be carry-over from other donors' samples. Here the CDR3 reads CASILLAGKTDTQYF. The entire variable domain, with the rest obtained from reference TRBV7-8 and TRBJ2-3, is as follows: GAGVSQSPRYKVAKRGQDVALRCDPISGHVSLFWYQQALGQGPEFLTYFQNEAQLDKSGLPSDRFFAERPEGSVSTLKIQRTQQEDSAVYLCASILLAGKTDTQYFGPGTRLTVL.